The table lists the clone carrying this T cell receptor beta chain with a few counts. The antigen remains unidentified. These data originate in a study of post-analysis software for immune sequencing data. Tagging with unique molecular identifiers was a feature of the TCR beta cDNA libraries. TCRdb independently ran MiXCR on the PCR reads; one entry per CDR3 protein. The table shows hundreds of thousands of distinct CDR3 sequences, with about 44% occurring only once. Study results and caveats: The authors found that F measure strongly co-clustered same-batch samples. The study found TRBV5-6, TRBV5-1 and TRBV20-1 among several TRBV segments more frequent in patients than controls. Significantly lower normalized Chao1 diversity was found in patients with multiple sclerosis relative to controls.

The CDR3 spans 16 residues. From germline, CDR1 is LGHNA and CDR2 YNFKEQ. V was clipped by 0 bases and J by 3 bases, with 14 bases between them. This clonotype was sampled from a girl aged 5-17 years with multiple sclerosis. The chain links TRBV4-2 to TRBJ1-2; the D is unclear. Sequencing was performed on blood. CDR3 region: CASSQETHRAHYGYTF. CDR3 sequence (DNA): TGTGCCAGCAGCCAAGAGACCCATAGGGCCCACTATGGCTACACCTTC.